Shown below are 16 T cell receptor beta chains from a single sample sequenced in a study of cytomegalovirus exposure and HLA in healthy donors. It was with 60 Vbeta and 13 Jbeta primers that the PCR ran. Only in-frame clones appear in the TCRdb table, and some are missing; sequencing was by immunoSEQ multiplex PCR. The sample has a few hundred thousand clones, about four fifths seen once. Sequenced material: PBMCs. All receptors come from a girl aged 2 to 10 in good health and CMV-seronegative.

The J gene is TRBJ1-2, the V gene TRBV7-2, with D perhaps matching TRBD1 (6 bases). The CDR3 runs to 14 residues. The V gene lost 5 bases and the J gene lost 8 bases, with 18 bases spanning the gap. Germline CDR1 and CDR2: SGHTA and FQGNSA. Here the CDR3 DNA reads TGTGCCAGCAGCAGACGAAGTTTGGGGGCGGGCTACACCTTC. It encodes CASSRRSLGAGYTF.

V is TRBV28 and J is TRBJ1-1; D is uncertain. Per the germline V gene, CDR1 is MDHEN and CDR2 is SYDVKM. V was shortened by 7 bases and J by 1 base, with 10 bases between the two germline ends. The CDR3 runs 13 residues. CDR3 in DNA: TGTGCCAGCACCCTAAACAGGAACACTGAAGCTTTCTTT. The encoded protein is CASTLNRNTEAFF.

The chain links TRBV19 to TRBJ2-7; 7 positions match TRBD2. The germline V gene encodes CDR1 LNHDA and CDR2 SQIVND (reference sequence). The CDR3 is made up of 15 amino acids. Trimming cost V 1 base and J 0 bases; bases outside gene matches: 3. Written as DNA, the CDR3 is TGTGCCAGTAGTATAGCGGGGGGTCGCTCCTACGAGCAGTACTTC. Protein: CASSIAGGRSYEQYF.

The chain uses TRBV28 and TRBJ1-1; D call uncertain. This CDR3 is built from 21 residues. The V gene's germline CDR1 is MDHEN and CDR2 SYDVKM. Trimming cost V 5 bases and J 1 base, with 32 bases left between them. The CDR3 here is CASSRSGTHVADRSQNTEAFF. CDR3 in DNA: TGTGCCAGCAGTCGATCAGGTACCCATGTGGCAGATCGTTCCCAGAACACTGAAGCTTTCTTT.

The chain carries TRBV2 and TRBJ1-1, with TRBD1 matching over 8 bases. The CDR3 loop spans 13 amino acids. In germline, CDR1 is SNHLY, CDR2 FYNNEI. V shed 3 bases, J shed 6 bases, and the junction held 3 bases outside the gene matches. The CDR3 loop reads CASSDPDRAEAFF. DNA of the CDR3: TGTGCCAGCAGTGACCCGGACAGGGCTGAAGCTTTCTTT. The whole variable domain, remainder taken from reference TRBV2 and TRBJ1-1, is EPEVTQTPSHQVTQMGQEVILRCVPISNHLYFYWYRQILGQKVEFLVSFYNNEISEKSEIFDDQFSVERPDGSNFTLKIRSTKLEDSAMYFCASSDPDRAEAFFGQGTRLTVV.

The V and J genes are TRBV28 and TRBJ2-1; D might be TRBD2 (6 bases). The CDR3 sequence is 15 residues long. The V end was cut by 4 bases, the J end by 3 bases, with 13 bases between. Germline loops: CDR1 MDHEN, CDR2 SYDVKM. The CDR3 coding sequence is TGTGCCAGCAGTTGGGGGGTGATTAACTACAATGAGCAGTTCTTC. As protein: CASSWGVINYNEQFF. Looking up the rest from reference TRBV28 and TRBJ2-1 gives the full variable domain: DVKVTQSSRYLVKRTGEKVFLECVQDMDHENMFWYRQDPGLGLRLIYFSYDVKMKEKGDIPEGYSVSREKKERFSLILESASTNQTSMYLCASSWGVINYNEQFFGPGTRLTVL.

J is TRBJ2-7 and V is TRBV7-8, with 13 bases identical to TRBD2. V lost 5 bases and J lost 6; bases outside the gene matches: 4. The CDR3 covers 14 residues. Germline values: CDR1 SGHVS, CDR2 FQNEAQ. The CDR3 DNA reads as TGTGCCAGCAGCGCCGGGACTAGCGGGATCGAGCAGTACTTC. Its protein is CASSAGTSGIEQYF.

The chain joins TRBV2 to TRBJ2-1, with D maybe TRBD2 (6 bases). This CDR3 comprises 13 residues. Trimming left V 7 bases short and J 7 bases short, with 14 bases between. CDR1 SNHLY and CDR2 FYNNEI come from the germline V gene. For the CDR3, the DNA is TGTGCCAGCAATCCTAGCGTGAGGAATGAGCAGTTCTTC. Encoded protein: CASNPSVRNEQFF.

The J gene is TRBJ1-1, the V gene TRBV21-1; TRBD1 is taken as the D call from the table, unchecked against the DNA. TRBV21-1 is a recognized pseudogene. CDR3 length: 16 residues. The CDR3: CASRIDRGRVGTEAFF. The CDR3 DNA follows: TGTGCCAGCCGCATCGACAGGGGGCGAGTGGGCACTGAAGCTTTCTTT.

The V gene is TRBV6-5, the J gene TRBJ2-5; 8 bases fit TRBD1. Germline assignment: CDR1 MNHEY and CDR2 SVGAGI. CDR3 length: 13 residues. With V trimmed by 6 bases and J by 4 bases, 4 bases remained unmatched. CDR3: CASSTGTGETQYF. The CDR3 nucleotides are TGTGCCAGCAGCACCGGGACAGGAGAGACCCAGTACTTC.

This clone was picked up a small number of times. This sequence joins TRBV9 and TRBJ2-5; TRBD1 aligns across 7 bases. The end of the DNA is better explained by TRBJ2-7, so the J call may be wrong. Germline V gene sequence: CDR1 SGDLS, CDR2 YYNGEE. This CDR3 spans 15 amino acids. The CDR3 DNA reads as TGTGCCAGCAGCGTCACCGACAGGGCCCCCTACGAGCAGTACTTC. This codes for CASSVTDRAPYEQYF.

This clone has a single count. V gene TRBV19 combines with J gene TRBJ2-3, with 11 positions matching TRBD2. Germline lookup yields CDR1 LNHDA and CDR2 SQIVND (reference sequence). The V and J ends lost 5 bases and 5 bases, in that order; junction bases with no gene match: 6. This CDR3 is built from 15 residues. CDR3: CASSAGTSGKDTQYF. The CDR3 DNA follows: TGTGCCAGTAGTGCCGGGACTAGCGGTAAAGATACGCAGTATTTT. The whole variable domain, remainder taken from reference TRBV19 and TRBJ2-3, is DGGITQSPKYLFRKEGQNVTLSCEQNLNHDAMYWYRQDPGQGLRLIYYSQIVNDFQKGDIAEGYSVSREKKESFPLTVTSAQKNPTAFYLCASSAGTSGKDTQYFGPGTRLTVL.

This clone has a handful of counts. V and J are TRBV9 and TRBJ2-3; D may be TRBD1 (6 bases). The CDR3 loop spans 15 amino acids. Trimming left V 0 bases short and J 6 bases short, with 14 bases between. Looked up from germline, CDR1 is SGDLS and CDR2 is YYNGEE. The CDR3 is CASSVDLQGPDTQYF. DNA for the CDR3: TGTGCCAGCAGCGTAGATCTACAGGGCCCCGATACGCAGTATTTT.

This chain links TRBV10-1 with TRBJ2-4; D is perhaps TRBD2 (6 bases). The CDR3 has 17 amino acids. CDR1 and CDR2 from the germline V gene are WNHNN and SYGVQD (reference sequence). V lost 2 bases and J 2 bases, leaving 16 bases between the germline ends. The CDR3 DNA sequence: TGCGCCAGCAGTGAGGCGGACGCGGGGCGTCCCAAAAACATTCAGTACTTC. Protein sequence: CASSEADAGRPKNIQYF.

This clone was seen only a few times. This rearrangement joins TRBV7-9 to TRBJ1-1; D gene ambiguous. The CDR3 extends over 13 amino acids. V was cut by 2 bases and J by 3 bases, with 7 bases left in between. Germline V gene data show CDR1 as SEHNR and CDR2 as FQNEAQ (reference sequence). CDR3 sequence (DNA): TGTGCCAGCAGCTTATTCAGTGACACTGAAGCTTTCTTT. Translated, it gives CASSLFSDTEAFF.

The rearrangement joins TRBV18 to TRBJ2-1; a weak D match, TRBD2 (6 bases). V lost 2 bases, J lost 7 bases, and 12 bases lay in between. Germline assignment: CDR1 KGHSH and CDR2 LQKENI. This CDR3 has 14 residues. The CDR3 DNA sequence: TGTGCCAGCTCACCATCGGCCCGGGAGAATGAGCAGTTCTTC. Its translation is CASSPSARENEQFF.